The 21 T cell receptor beta chains in this list originate from one sample, sequenced in a study of T cell responses to AZD1222 COVID-19 vaccine. Profiled with immunoSEQ multiplex PCR; TCRdb holds only in-frame clones, not every one. The sample table includes over 130,000 clones. The sample was peripheral blood. The receptors shown here come from an adult in good health.

The rearrangement links TRBV18 to TRBJ2-1; D possibly corresponds to TRBD1 (5 bases). The CDR3 covers 17 residues. Germline V gene data show CDR1 as KGHSH and CDR2 as LQKENI. Trimming removed 4 bases at V and 0 bases at J, with 16 bases between. The CDR3 is CASSRRQPQFSYNEQFF. CDR3 coding DNA: TGTGCCAGCTCACGGCGACAGCCTCAATTCTCCTACAATGAGCAGTTCTTC.

The chain recombines TRBV15 with TRBJ2-3; D might be TRBD2 (5 bases). The length of the CDR3 is 15 residues. CDR1 and CDR2 from the germline V gene are LNHNV and YYDKDF (reference sequence). V was pared by 3 bases and J by 0 bases, with 10 bases between. The CDR3 loop is CATSSRTSSTDTQYF. CDR3 in DNA: TGTGCCACCAGCAGTCGGACTTCCAGCACAGATACGCAGTATTTT.

Here the CDR3 DNA reads TGCGCCAGCAGCCCGACTAGCGGGGGGGCTGGCGGGGAGCTGTTTTTT. As protein: CASSPTSGGAGGELFF. The chain employs TRBV5-1 and TRBJ2-2, with 14 bases that match TRBD2. The length of the CDR3 is 16 residues. In germline, CDR1 is SGHRS, CDR2 YFSETQ. V lost 4 bases to trimming and J lost 7 bases; unmatched junction nucleotides: 6.

The chain links TRBV5-4 to TRBJ2-5; tentative D call: TRBD1 (6 bases). Trimming took 4 bases from V and 0 from J, leaving 16 bases between them. This CDR3 comprises 16 residues. The germline gives CDR1 SGHNT, CDR2 YYREEE (reference sequence). This chain's CDR3 is CASSPVNTGHQETQYF. The CDR3 region has the DNA TGTGCCAGCAGCCCCGTGAATACAGGGCACCAAGAGACCCAGTACTTC.

The chain combines TRBV5-1 with TRBJ1-1; D gene uncertain. CDR3 length equals 14 residues. Trimming took off 2 bases at V and 1 base at J, with 9 bases between the two ends. In germline, CDR1 is SGHRS, CDR2 YFSETQ. The chain's CDR3 is CASSFPAANTEAFF. CDR3 nucleotides: TGCGCCAGCAGCTTCCCGGCAGCGAACACTGAAGCTTTCTTT.

This rearrangement joins TRBV11-2 to TRBJ2-7; 8 bases fit TRBD1. The CDR3 runs 17 residues. CDR1 is SGHAT and CDR2 is FQNNGV in the germline V gene. V trimming: 7 bases; J trimming: 1 base; junction bases outside the gene matches: 15. The CDR3 nucleotides are TGTGCCAGCACCCATTATGAGTTGGGACAGGATTCCTACGAGCAGTACTTC. Protein product: CASTHYELGQDSYEQYF.

The chain employs TRBV10-3 and TRBJ2-7; TRBD1 aligns across 7 bases. Germline V gene sequence: CDR1 ENHRY, CDR2 SYGVKD. V lost 1 base and J lost 2; bases outside the gene matches: 8. The CDR3 length is 16 residues. CDR3 sequence: CAISEYGTAQTYEQYF. The CDR3 DNA sequence: TGTGCCATCAGTGAGTACGGGACAGCGCAGACCTACGAGCAGTACTTC.

The gene calls are TRBV9 and TRBJ2-3; a possible D gene is TRBD2 (5 bases). The CDR3 sequence is 15 residues long. Germline V CDR1 and CDR2: SGDLS, YYNGEE. V shed 5 bases and J shed 2 bases, with 15 bases lying between them. The CDR3 nucleotides read TGTGCCAGCAGGCCTCCACTAGATCCCACAGATACGCAGTATTTT. Protein product: CASRPPLDPTDTQYF.

This chain connects TRBV27 to TRBJ1-6; TRBD1 is a possible D gene (5 bases). Germline CDR1 and CDR2: MNHEY and SMNVEV (reference sequence). The CDR3 loop spans 19 amino acids. With 2 bases removed from V and 5 bases from J, the gap between germline ends came to 22 bases. CDR3 nucleotide sequence: TGTGCCAGCAGTTTAGACAGTCGCATGACCACTAAGCATAATTCACCCCTCCACTTT. Protein: CASSLDSRMTTKHNSPLHF.

V usage is TRBV4-1 and J usage is TRBJ1-3; no clear D gene. Trimming stripped 1 base from V and 1 base from J, with 8 bases between. This CDR3 spans 15 amino acids. CDR1 and CDR2 from the germline V gene are MGHRA and YSYEKL. This chain's CDR3 is CASSQVRKSGNTIYF. The CDR3 nucleotides are TGCGCCAGCAGCCAAGTACGGAAATCTGGAAACACCATATATTTT.

The chain links TRBV18 to TRBJ2-3, with 14 bases identical to TRBD2. The junction had 8 bases not matched to a gene; V was cut back by 4 bases and J by 2 bases. Germline V lookup: CDR1 KGHSH, CDR2 LQKENI. The CDR3 extends over 18 amino acids. The CDR3: CASSRTSGGLVFTDTQYF. The CDR3 bases are TGTGCCAGCTCACGGACTAGCGGGGGGCTGGTATTCACAGATACGCAGTATTTT.

The chain is built from TRBV6-6 and TRBJ2-1; the D gene is possibly TRBD2 (5 bases). Germline lookup yields CDR1 MNHNY and CDR2 SVGAGI (reference sequence). The CDR3 is made up of 15 amino acids. Trimming cost V 0 bases and J 8 bases, with 14 bases left between them. In nucleotides, the CDR3 is TGTGCCAGCAGTTACTCGCCGGAGGATCTCGATGAGCAGTTCTTC. Translated, it gives CASSYSPEDLDEQFF.

V is TRBV5-1 and J is TRBJ2-2; 9 bases agree with TRBD2. Per germline, CDR1 SGHRS and CDR2 YFSETQ. CDR3 length equals 16 residues. V trimming: 3 bases; J trimming: 0 bases; junction bases outside the gene matches: 3. CDR3 in DNA: TGCGCCAGCAGCTATGGACTAGCGTCGAACACCGGGGAGCTGTTTTTT. Translation gives CASSYGLASNTGELFF.

The chain joins TRBV5-4 to TRBJ2-5; 16 bases are shared with TRBD2. The ends lost 0 bases at V and 5 bases at J; junction bases unmatched: 7. The CDR3 totals 18 residues. The germline V gene encodes CDR1 SGHNT and CDR2 YYREEE (reference sequence). The CDR3 nucleotides read TGTGCCAGCAGCTTGGGCGGGACTAGCGGGGGGGCCTGGGAGACCCAGTACTTC. Protein: CASSLGGTSGGAWETQYF.

V usage is TRBV11-3 and J usage is TRBJ1-2; possible D gene TRBD1, 5 bases. This CDR3 is 14 amino acids long. Trimming shortened V by 5 bases and J by 7 bases, and 17 bases separated the two germline ends. Germline V gene sequence: CDR1 SGHNT, CDR2 YENEEA. This chain's CDR3 is CASSQTPDSSGYTF. CDR3 DNA: TGTGCCAGCAGCCAGACCCCCGACAGTTCTGGCTACACCTTC.

V is TRBV27 and J is TRBJ1-1; D is undetermined. The CDR3 is made up of 13 amino acids. In germline, CDR1 is MNHEY, CDR2 SMNVEV (reference sequence). V was clipped by 2 bases and J by 5 bases, with 9 bases between them. The CDR3 region is CASSLGQRTEAFF. DNA of the CDR3: TGTGCCAGCAGTTTAGGCCAGCGGACTGAAGCTTTCTTT.

The genes are TRBV19 and TRBJ1-2, with 8 bases fitting TRBD1. V dropped 5 bases and J dropped 8; count of bases not matched to a gene: 7. This CDR3 comprises 13 residues. The V gene's germline CDR1 is LNHDA and CDR2 SQIVND (reference sequence). The chain's CDR3 is CASSRTGSTGYTF. The CDR3 nucleotides are TGTGCCAGTAGTCGGACAGGGTCGACCGGCTACACCTTC.

The rearrangement uses TRBV30 and TRBJ2-7; 9 positions agree with TRBD1. The V and J ends lost 3 bases and 2 bases, in that order; junction bases with no gene match: 5. Looked up from germline, CDR1 is GTSNPN and CDR2 is SVGIG (reference sequence). This CDR3 is built from 14 residues. The CDR3 nucleotides are TGTGCCTGGAGCCCCGGACAGGGGACCTACGAGCAGTACTTC. Its protein product is CAWSPGQGTYEQYF.

The chain employs TRBV25-1 and TRBJ2-5; 7 positions agree with TRBD2. Germline V gene sequence: CDR1 MGHDK, CDR2 SYGVNS. The CDR3 has 14 residues. V lost 0 bases, J lost 5 bases, and 3 bases stayed unmatched. CDR3 residues: CASSEYGGVETQYF. In nucleotides, the CDR3 is TGTGCCAGCAGTGAATATGGGGGGGTCGAGACCCAGTACTTC.

The rearrangement links TRBV5-3 to TRBJ1-5; 9 nucleotides match TRBD1. TRBV5-3 is treated as an ORF (open reading frame) with a function not yet certain. Trimming cost V 2 bases and J 8 bases; bases outside gene matches: 5. CDR3 size: 14 residues. CDR3 amino acids: CARSFPGQGEPQHF. Here the CDR3 DNA reads TGTGCCAGAAGCTTTCCGGGACAGGGAGAGCCCCAGCATTTT.

This chain links TRBV5-4 with TRBJ1-2; tentatively, D is TRBD1 (5 bases). This CDR3 is built from 13 residues. V was pared by 4 bases and J by 8 bases, with 15 bases between. Germline values: CDR1 SGHNT, CDR2 YYREEE (reference sequence). The CDR3 sequence is CASSLRGKVGYTF. CDR3 DNA: TGTGCCAGCAGCCTTAGGGGCAAGGTCGGCTACACCTTC.